The rows below give T cell receptor beta chains drawn from one sample of a study of T cell responses to AZD1222 COVID-19 vaccine. The protocol was immunoSEQ multiplex PCR, while the TCRdb copy is restricted to in-frame clones and leaves out a portion. This table holds about 54,000 clones, 80% to 90% found once. The sequences come from peripheral blood, collected on day 0 of AZD1222 vaccination. Source of these receptors: an adult in good health. The CDR3 runs from the conserved cysteine through the conserved F or W. D genes are given only for firm matches. The size field is filled for only some rows; it gives once, few, many or a size class.

abundance,j_gene,v_gene,d_gene,CDR3nt,CDR3aa
once,TRBJ2-3,TRBV4-1,.,TGCGCCAGCAGCCAAGGAGGTGCGGGACCCCATGATACGCAGTATTTT,CASSQGGAGPHDTQYF
.,TRBJ2-5,TRBV28,.,TGTGCCAGCAGTTTATCGGGAAAGACCCAGTACTTC,CASSLSGKTQYF
.,TRBJ2-3,TRBV2,.,TGTGCCAGCAGTGGGGACGGCCTCACGCAGTATTTT,CASSGDGLTQYF
.,TRBJ2-1,TRBV30,TRBD2,TGTGCCTGGAGTGTACCGGGACTAGCGGGGTCGAATGAGCAGTTCTTC,CAWSVPGLAGSNEQFF
.,TRBJ1-3,TRBV9,.,TGTGCCAGCAGCACCTTCGACAGGGGAAACACCATATATTTT,CASSTFDRGNTIYF
.,TRBJ2-7,TRBV3-1/TRBV3-2,.,TGTGCCAGCAGCCAAGATAGGGACTTCAACGAGCAGTACTTC,CASSQDRDFNEQYF
once,TRBJ1-2,TRBV14,.,TGTGCCAGCAGCAATTCATGGATCGGGGGCTACACCTTC,CASSNSWIGGYTF
.,TRBJ2-6,TRBV7-3,.,TGTGCCAGCAGCTTAACGGGTTCTGGGGCCAACGTCCTGACTTTC,CASSLTGSGANVLTF
.,TRBJ2-5,TRBV3-1/TRBV3-2,TRBD2,TGTGCCAGCAGCCAAAGCGCGGGAGGGGTAGAGACCCAGTACTTC,CASSQSAGGVETQYF
.,TRBJ2-2,TRBV28,TRBD2,TGTGCCAGCAGTACAAATCGACTAGCGGAATTTAACACCGGGGAGCTGTTTTTT,CASSTNRLAEFNTGELFF
.,TRBJ2-5,TRBV19,TRBD1,TGTGCCAGTAGTCACCGGGACAGGGGATTAGAGACCCAGTACTTC,CASSHRDRGLETQYF
.,TRBJ1-2,TRBV6-2/TRBV6-3,.,TGTGCCAGCAGTTACTCGCTGGGGGGCAACTATGGCTACACCTTC,CASSYSLGGNYGYTF
once,TRBJ2-1,TRBV11-2,.,TGTGCCAGCAGCTTAGTGAGCTACAATGAGCAGTTCTTC,CASSLVSYNEQFF